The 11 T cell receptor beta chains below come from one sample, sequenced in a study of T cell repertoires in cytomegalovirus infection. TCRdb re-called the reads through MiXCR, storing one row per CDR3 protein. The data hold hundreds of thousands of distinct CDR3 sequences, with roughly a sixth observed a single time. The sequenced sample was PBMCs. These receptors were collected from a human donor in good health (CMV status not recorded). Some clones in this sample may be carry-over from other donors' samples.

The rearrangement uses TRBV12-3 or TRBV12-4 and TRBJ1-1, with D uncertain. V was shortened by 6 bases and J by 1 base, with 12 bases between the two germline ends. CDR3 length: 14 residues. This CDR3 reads CASRTEGENTEAFF. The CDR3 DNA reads TGTGCCAGCAGAACCGAAGGTGAGAACACTGAAGCTTTCTTT.

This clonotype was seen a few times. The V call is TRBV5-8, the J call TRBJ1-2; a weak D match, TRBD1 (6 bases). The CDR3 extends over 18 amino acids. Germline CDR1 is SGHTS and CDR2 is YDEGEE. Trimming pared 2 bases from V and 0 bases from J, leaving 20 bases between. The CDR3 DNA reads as TGTGCCAGCAGCTTTTTCAATGGGGGCTCCGGCTCTAACTATGGCTACACCTTC. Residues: CASSFFNGGSGSNYGYTF.

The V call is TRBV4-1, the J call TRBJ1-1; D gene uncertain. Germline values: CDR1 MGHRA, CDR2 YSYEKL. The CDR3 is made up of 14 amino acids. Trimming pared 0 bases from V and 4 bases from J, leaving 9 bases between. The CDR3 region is CASSQDIRSTEAFF. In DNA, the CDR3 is TGCGCCAGCAGCCAAGATATACGATCCACTGAAGCTTTCTTT.

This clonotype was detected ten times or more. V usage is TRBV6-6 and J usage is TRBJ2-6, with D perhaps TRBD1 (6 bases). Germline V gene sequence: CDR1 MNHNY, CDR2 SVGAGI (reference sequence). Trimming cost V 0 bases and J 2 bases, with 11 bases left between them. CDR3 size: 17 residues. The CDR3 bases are TGTGCCAGCAGTTACTCGATATGGGGGCCTGGGGCCAACGTCCTGACTTTC. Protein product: CASSYSIWGPGANVLTF.

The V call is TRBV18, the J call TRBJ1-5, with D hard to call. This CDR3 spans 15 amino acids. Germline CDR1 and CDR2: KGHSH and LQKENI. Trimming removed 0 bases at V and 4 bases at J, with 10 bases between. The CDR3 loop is CASSPPNRGNQPQHF. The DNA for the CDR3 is TGTGCCAGCTCACCACCGAATAGAGGGAATCAGCCCCAGCATTTT.

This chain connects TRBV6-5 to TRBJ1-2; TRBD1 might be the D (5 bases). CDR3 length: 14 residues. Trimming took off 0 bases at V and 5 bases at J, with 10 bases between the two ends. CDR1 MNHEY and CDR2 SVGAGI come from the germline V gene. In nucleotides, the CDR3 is TGTGCCAGCAGTTACTCGCCCCCAGGGTATGGCTACACCTTC. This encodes CASSYSPPGYGYTF.

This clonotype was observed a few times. CDR3 sequence: CASSNQPQHF. DNA of the CDR3: TGTGCCAGCAGTAATCAGCCCCAGCATTTT. The chain joins TRBV7-3 to TRBJ1-5; D not resolved. This CDR3 spans 10 amino acids. Between the trimmed V and J ends, which lost 6 bases and 4 bases, there was a span of 1 base. Germline V gene sequence: CDR1 SGHTA, CDR2 FQGTGA. Together with reference TRBV7-3 and TRBJ1-5, the CDR3 gives the full variable domain: GAGVSQTPSNKVTEKGKYVELRCDPISGHTALYWYRQSLGQGPEFLIYFQGTGAADDSGLPNDRFFAVRPEGSVSTLKIQRTERGDSAVYLCASSNQPQHFGDGTRLSIL.

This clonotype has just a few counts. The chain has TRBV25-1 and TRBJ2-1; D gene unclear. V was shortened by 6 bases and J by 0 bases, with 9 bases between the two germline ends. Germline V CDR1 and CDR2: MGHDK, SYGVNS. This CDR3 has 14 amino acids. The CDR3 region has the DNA TGTGCCAGCAGCCCCATAACCTCCTACAATGAGCAGTTCTTC. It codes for CASSPITSYNEQFF.

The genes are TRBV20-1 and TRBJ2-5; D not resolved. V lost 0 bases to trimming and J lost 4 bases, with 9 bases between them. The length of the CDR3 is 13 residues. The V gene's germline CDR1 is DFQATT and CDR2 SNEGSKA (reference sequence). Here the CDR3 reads CSARDGVGETQYF. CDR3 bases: TGCAGTGCTAGAGATGGGGTAGGAGAGACCCAGTACTTC.

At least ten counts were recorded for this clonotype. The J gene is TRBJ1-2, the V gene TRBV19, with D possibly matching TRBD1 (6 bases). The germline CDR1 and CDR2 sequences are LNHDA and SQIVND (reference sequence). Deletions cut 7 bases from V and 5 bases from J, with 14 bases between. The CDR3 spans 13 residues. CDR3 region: CASTAGVYYGYTF. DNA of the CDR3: TGTGCCAGTACCGCAGGGGTATATTATGGCTACACCTTC. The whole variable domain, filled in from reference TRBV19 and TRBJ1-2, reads DGGITQSPKYLFRKEGQNVTLSCEQNLNHDAMYWYRQDPGQGLRLIYYSQIVNDFQKGDIAEGYSVSREKKESFPLTVTSAQKNPTAFYLCASTAGVYYGYTFGSGTRLTVV.

The CDR3 region is CSARDVGPSSYNSPLHF. CDR3 sequence (DNA): TGCAGTGCTAGAGATGTCGGCCCTAGCTCCTATAATTCACCCCTCCACTTT. The chain carries TRBV20-1 and TRBJ1-6; D call uncertain. This CDR3 has 17 amino acids. Per germline, CDR1 DFQATT and CDR2 SNEGSKA (reference sequence). Trimming removed 0 bases at V and 0 bases at J, with 12 bases between.